Listed below are T cell receptor beta chains from one sample, sequenced in a study of preoperative IRX-2 immunotherapy in early breast cancer. Clones were sequenced by immunoSEQ multiplex PCR, and TCRdb holds only the in-frame ones, with some missing. The repertoire consists of tens of thousands of clones, with around 75% occurring once and the leading ten covering around 2.2%. The sequencing here drew on lymph node tissue, taken before IRX-2 immunotherapy. The receptors were sampled from a human donor with breast cancer. Both conserved end residues are part of each CDR3. Each record gives: D gene, J gene, V gene, clone size, CDR3 DNA, CDR3 protein. D genes are given only for firm matches. A clone size is listed for some rows: how often the clone was seen (once, few, many), or a class if it is expanded.

>-|TRBJ1-1|TRBV29-1|-
TGCAGCGGCGATCAGGGCTGGTCGTTAGGTGAAGCTTTCTTT
CSGDQGWSLGEAFF
>-|TRBJ2-7|TRBV6-8|-
TGTGCCAGCAGTTACAGTTTGGGTTTCGGCTCCTACGAGCAGTACTTC
CASSYSLGFGSYEQYF
>TRBD2|TRBJ2-1|TRBV6-8|once
TGTGCCAGCAGTTGGACGGGACTAGAGGCCGCTGAGCAGTTCTTC
CASSWTGLEAAEQFF
>TRBD1|TRBJ1-5|TRBV19|-
TGTGCCAGTAGTGATCGTTTGGCAGGGGGAATTCATCAGCCCCAGCATTTT
CASSDRLAGGIHQPQHF
>TRBD1|TRBJ2-7|TRBV6-4|-
TGTGCCAGCAGTTTGCTGGACAGGGGTCGGTACGAGCAGTACTTC
CASSLLDRGRYEQYF
>-|TRBJ1-1|TRBV15|few
TGTGCCACCAGCAGAGATCTCGGGACAACGAACACTGAAGCTTTCTTT
CATSRDLGTTNTEAFF
>TRBD2|TRBJ2-1|TRBV14|-
TGTGCCAGCAGCCCCCACGAGGGTAGCGGGGGGAAGCAGTTCTTC
CASSPHEGSGGKQFF
>-|TRBJ2-3|TRBV5-1|-
TGCGCCAGCAGCTTGGGGGGCAGTGGGGTTACTAGCACAGATACGCAGTATTTT
CASSLGGSGVTSTDTQYF
>-|TRBJ1-1|TRBV12-2|-
TGTGCAAGTCGTCGCACAGGGGGTGACGCTGAAGCTTTCTTT
CASRRTGGDAEAFF
>-|TRBJ1-5|TRBV19|-
TGTGCCAGTAGTCCGCTTACAGGGTTTTCTCAGCCCCAGCATTTT
CASSPLTGFSQPQHF
>TRBD2|TRBJ2-5|TRBV11-3|-
TGTGCCAGCAGCTCGTCCCGGGTAGCGGGGGGGCAAGAGACCCAGTACTTC
CASSSSRVAGGQETQYF
>-|TRBJ1-5|TRBV19|-
TGTGCCAGCTCCGTACAGGGAAAAGGGGCCAATCAGCCCCAGCATTTT
CASSVQGKGANQPQHF
>-|TRBJ1-2|TRBV28|-
TGTGCCAGCAGCCGCGGAGGGGACAACTATGGCTACACCTTC
CASSRGGDNYGYTF
>-|TRBJ1-1|TRBV7-1|-
TGTGCCAGCAGCTTAAGACAGAACACTGAAGCTTTCTTT
CASSLRQNTEAFF
>-|TRBJ2-3|TRBV7-1|-
TGTGCCAGCAGCTCGAGGGGACAAGACACAGATACGCAGTATTTT
CASSSRGQDTDTQYF
>TRBD1|TRBJ1-2|TRBV6-8|-
TGTGCCAGCAGCCGAACCGCCAGGGGGGAAATTGGCTACACCTTC
CASSRTARGEIGYTF
>-|TRBJ2-6|TRBV29-1|once
TGCAGCGTAGGGTGGAGGGGGCAGGGTGGGGCCAACGTCCTGACTTTC
CSVGWRGQGGANVLTF
>TRBD2|TRBJ2-6|TRBV19|-
TGTGCCAGTAGTAAATCGGCGGGAGCGATCTCTGGGGCCAACGTCCTGACTTTC
CASSKSAGAISGANVLTF
>-|TRBJ2-7|TRBV19|-
TGTGCCAGTAGTACCGACAGCCGCATTATCTACGAGCAGTACTTC
CASSTDSRIIYEQYF
>-|TRBJ1-1|TRBV18|-
TGTGCCAGCTCAAAACGGACAGTTTTGAACACTGAAGCTTTCTTT
CASSKRTVLNTEAFF
>-|TRBJ1-1|TRBV10-2|few
TGCGCCAGCATTATGAGGGGGGACACTGAAGCTTTCTTT
CASIMRGDTEAFF
>-|TRBJ2-2|TRBV6-8|-
TGTGCCATCAGATCTTCGGGGGCTCGGGGATACACCGGGGAGCTGTTTTTT
CAIRSSGARGYTGELFF
>-|TRBJ1-1|TRBV27|-
TGTGCCAGCAGTCTACAGGGGAACACTGAAGCTTTCTTT
CASSLQGNTEAFF
>-|TRBJ1-4|TRBV5-1|-
TGCGCCAGCAGCGGCCGGGGGGATACGGGTGAAAAACTGTTTTTT
CASSGRGDTGEKLFF
>TRBD1|TRBJ1-6|TRBV11-3|-
TGTGCCAGCAGGGGGACAGGTCCCCGAGCACCCCTCCACTTT
CASRGTGPRAPLHF
>-|TRBJ2-1|TRBV18|-
TGTGCCAGCTCCGCTACCAGGGTAGGTGAGCAGTTCTTC
CASSATRVGEQFF
>TRBD2|TRBJ2-3|TRBV18|-
TGTGCCAGCTCACCACCTTCGCGGGGGGTCACAGATACGCAGTATTTT
CASSPPSRGVTDTQYF
>TRBD1|TRBJ1-4|TRBV5-1|-
TGCGCCAGCAGCTTGGTAGGACAGGGGGAAAAACTGTTTTTT
CASSLVGQGEKLFF
>-|TRBJ1-1|TRBV23-1|-
TGCGCCAGCAAAGACGGGATGAACACTGAAGCTTTCTTT
CASKDGMNTEAFF
>TRBD1|TRBJ1-6|TRBV6-8|-
TGTGCCAGCATCGATGGACAGGGGAATTCACCCCTCCACTTT
CASIDGQGNSPLHF
>TRBD1|TRBJ1-2|TRBV11-3|-
TGTGCCAGCAGCTTGGCTGGGGGACAGACCAACTATGGCTACACCTTC
CASSLAGGQTNYGYTF